The 31 T cell receptor beta chains below were found in one sample sequenced in a study of cytomegalovirus exposure and HLA in healthy donors. 13 Jbeta primers and 60 Vbeta primers were used for the PCR. Clones were sequenced by immunoSEQ multiplex PCR, and TCRdb holds only the in-frame ones, with some missing. The sample includes 150,000 to 200,000 clones, around 80% of them seen just once. The source material was PBMCs. These receptors originate from a woman aged 40 to 49 in good health and CMV-seronegative.

V and J are TRBV7-8 and TRBJ1-5; 8 nucleotides agree with TRBD1. The CDR3 totals 15 residues. CDR1 is SGHVS and CDR2 is FQNEAQ in the germline V gene. Unmatched junction bases numbered 9, after V lost 4 bases and J lost 7 bases. The CDR3 nucleotides read TGTGCCAGCAGCTCGGACAGGGTAGGGGGACAGCCCCAGCATTTT. Translation gives CASSSDRVGGQPQHF.

The V call is TRBV7-9, the J call TRBJ1-1, with D possibly TRBD1 on 5 matching bases. Germline V CDR1 and CDR2: SEHNR, FQNEAQ (reference sequence). Trimming left V 2 bases short and J 1 base short, with 8 bases between. The CDR3 consists of 14 residues. CDR3 coding DNA: TGTGCCAGCAGCTTAATGGGGCCGAACACTGAAGCTTTCTTT. The encoded protein is CASSLMGPNTEAFF.

V gene TRBV4-2 combines with J gene TRBJ1-6; D ambiguous. CDR3 length equals 16 residues. Between the trimmed V and J ends, which lost 4 bases and 7 bases, there was a span of 17 bases. Germline-derived CDR1 and CDR2 are LGHNA and YNFKEQ. The CDR3 is CASSRTLQAGNSPLHF. The DNA of the CDR3 is TGTGCCAGCAGCCGGACCCTCCAAGCGGGGAATTCACCCCTCCACTTT.

This clone has only a few counts. The rearrangement uses TRBV4-3 and TRBJ1-1; D unclear. Germline CDR1 reads LGHNA; CDR2 reads YSLEER. The CDR3 consists of 13 residues. V dropped 1 base and J dropped 11 bases, with 14 bases sitting between them. In DNA form, the CDR3 reads TGCGCCAGCAGCCAAGTTCGGGGTCGGGTGGCTTTCTTT. Translation gives CASSQVRGRVAFF.

This rearrangement joins TRBV7-9 to TRBJ2-7; D gene uncertain. The CDR3 totals 12 residues. V was trimmed by 1 base and J by 6 bases, leaving 7 bases between them. The germline V gene has CDR1 SEHNR and CDR2 FQNEAQ (reference sequence). CDR3 protein: CASSLGLGEQYF. The DNA of the CDR3 is TGTGCCAGCAGCTTAGGCCTCGGCGAGCAGTACTTC.

The chain has TRBV5-1 and TRBJ2-7; 14 positions match TRBD2. V trimming: 3 bases; J trimming: 2 bases; junction bases outside the gene matches: 4. Germline CDR1 reads SGHRS; CDR2 reads YFSETQ. This CDR3 has 16 amino acids. The CDR3 coding sequence is TGCGCCAGCAGCTCGGGGACTAGCGGGAGACCCTACGAGCAGTACTTC. Translating gives CASSSGTSGRPYEQYF. Full variable domain (missing parts from reference TRBV5-1 and TRBJ2-7): KAGVTQTPRYLIKTRGQQVTLSCSPISGHRSVSWYQQTPGQGLQFLFEYFSETQRNKGNFPGRFSGRQFSNSRSEMNVSTLELGDSALYLCASSSGTSGRPYEQYFGPGTRLTVT.

The rearrangement links TRBV5-1 to TRBJ2-1; 8 bases fit TRBD2. The J segment lost 2 bases and the V segment lost 2 bases, leaving 9 bases of the junction unmatched. This CDR3 spans 17 amino acids. CDR1 and CDR2 from the germline V gene are SGHRS and YFSETQ. The CDR3, as DNA: TGCGCCAGCAGCTTTCTAGCGGGTTTGACTGCCTACAATGAGCAGTTCTTC. It encodes CASSFLAGLTAYNEQFF.

Remarks on this clone: One end of the junction is discordant with germline, which a read error may explain. The V and J genes are TRBV6-4 and TRBJ2-3; 13 bases fit TRBD2. The germline V gene encodes CDR1 MRHNA and CDR2 SNTAGT. The CDR3 totals 13 residues. In DNA form, the CDR3 reads TGTGCCAGCAGTGAAGGACTAGCGGGAGTCCTCACTTTT. This sequence encodes CASSEGLAGVLTF.

V is TRBV27 and J is TRBJ1-3; 7 bases fit TRBD1. The CDR3 runs 15 residues. Germline trimming cut 6 bases from V and 4 bases from J; bases unmatched to any gene: 9. Germline values: CDR1 MNHEY, CDR2 SMNVEV (reference sequence). The CDR3 loop reads CASSWKGGTGNTIYF. CDR3 coding DNA: TGTGCCAGCAGCTGGAAAGGGGGCACCGGAAACACCATATATTTT.

This chain links TRBV6-6 with TRBJ2-1; 8 bases align to TRBD2. Germline CDR1 is MNHNY and CDR2 is SVGAGI (reference sequence). The CDR3 is 12 residues long. V lost 10 bases to trimming and J lost 7 bases; unmatched junction nucleotides: 6. The DNA for the CDR3 is TGTGCCACCGGGGGGGCCGTGAATGAGCAGTTCTTC. Protein product: CATGGAVNEQFF.

The chain couples TRBV2 to TRBJ2-7; 7 bases align to TRBD1. Germline lookup yields CDR1 SNHLY and CDR2 FYNNEI. Trimming cost V 10 bases and J 2 bases; bases outside gene matches: 17. This CDR3 comprises 16 residues. The chain's CDR3 is CATAGDWDSPTYEQYF. For the CDR3, the DNA is TGTGCCACCGCTGGTGACTGGGACAGTCCGACCTACGAGCAGTACTTC. Supplemented by reference TRBV2 and TRBJ2-7, the full variable domain reads EPEVTQTPSHQVTQMGQEVILRCVPISNHLYFYWYRQILGQKVEFLVSFYNNEISEKSEIFDDQFSVERPDGSNFTLKIRSTKLEDSAMYFCATAGDWDSPTYEQYFGPGTRLTVT.

The chain combines TRBV7-6 with TRBJ1-4; D gene unclear. Germline-derived CDR1 and CDR2 are SGHVS and FNYEAQ. Trimming took off 1 base at V and 11 bases at J, with 14 bases between the two ends. The CDR3 loop spans 14 amino acids. Written as DNA, the CDR3 is TGTGCCAGCAGCTTAGGTGCGGACGGAGGGAAACTGTTTTTT. It encodes CASSLGADGGKLFF. The whole variable domain, filled in from reference TRBV7-6 and TRBJ1-4, reads GAGVSQSPRYKVTKRGQDVALRCDPISGHVSLYWYRQALGQGPEFLTYFNYEAQQDKSGLPNDRFSAERPEGSISTLTIQRTEQRDSAMYRCASSLGADGGKLFFGSGTQLSVL.

The chain uses TRBV19 and TRBJ1-5, with TRBD1 matching over 8 bases. The CDR3 sequence is 13 residues long. The V gene end was trimmed by 6 bases and the J gene end by 4 bases; junction bases not matched to a gene: 2. Germline CDR1 and CDR2: LNHDA and SQIVND (reference sequence). The DNA of the CDR3 is TGTGCCAGTAGACGACAGGGGAATCAGCCCCAGCATTTT. Its translation: CASRRQGNQPQHF. The full variable domain, completed using reference TRBV19 and TRBJ1-5, is DGGITQSPKYLFRKEGQNVTLSCEQNLNHDAMYWYRQDPGQGLRLIYYSQIVNDFQKGDIAEGYSVSREKKESFPLTVTSAQKNPTAFYLCASRRQGNQPQHFGDGTRLSIL.

The chain links TRBV19 to TRBJ2-3, with 9 positions matching TRBD1. The ends lost 4 bases at V and 7 bases at J; junction bases unmatched: 3. Looked up from germline, CDR1 is LNHDA and CDR2 is SQIVND (reference sequence). The CDR3 runs 13 residues. CDR3 protein: CASSNRGRNTQYF. CDR3 nucleotides: TGTGCCAGTAGTAACAGGGGGCGGAATACGCAGTATTTT.

The chain recombines TRBV27 with TRBJ1-5; TRBD1 aligns across 8 bases. The CDR3 totals 13 residues. Germline V gene data show CDR1 as MNHEY and CDR2 as SMNVEV (reference sequence). V was pared by 4 bases and J by 7 bases, with 3 bases of the junction left unmatched. Written as DNA, the CDR3 is TGTGCCAGCAGTTCTGACAGGGGACAGCCCCAGCATTTT. Amino acid sequence: CASSSDRGQPQHF.

This clone was observed once. The rearrangement links TRBV19 to TRBJ2-7; 8 bases map to TRBD1. Trimming removed 5 bases from V and 2 bases from J; junction bases left unmatched: 8. This CDR3 has 15 amino acids. The germline V gene has CDR1 LNHDA and CDR2 SQIVND (reference sequence). The CDR3 loop reads CASSLRTGHPYEQYF. In DNA form, the CDR3 reads TGTGCCAGTAGTCTACGGACAGGGCATCCCTACGAGCAGTACTTC.

V usage is TRBV9 and J usage is TRBJ1-6; TRBD1 agrees at 8 bases. Germline CDR1 and CDR2: SGDLS and YYNGEE. V shed 4 bases, J shed 9 bases, and the junction held 6 bases outside the gene matches. This CDR3 is built from 14 residues. The CDR3 DNA is TGTGCCAGCAGCACCGGACAGGGTAGTTCACCCCTCCACTTT. Amino acids: CASSTGQGSSPLHF. The whole variable domain, filled in from reference TRBV9 and TRBJ1-6, reads DSGVTQTPKHLITATGQRVTLRCSPRSGDLSVYWYQQSLDQGLQFLIQYYNGEERAKGNILERFSAQQFPDLHSELNLSSLELGDSALYFCASSTGQGSSPLHFGNGTRLTVT.

V and J are TRBV4-2 and TRBJ2-3; perhaps TRBD2 as D (6 bases). Germline V lookup: CDR1 LGHNA, CDR2 YNFKEQ. V was trimmed by 4 bases and J by 0 bases, leaving 11 bases between them. The CDR3 totals 15 residues. CDR3: CASSREERSTDTQYF. DNA of the CDR3: TGTGCCAGCAGCCGGGAGGAGCGGAGCACAGATACGCAGTATTTT.

This clone was detected only a few times. DNA for the CDR3: TGTGCCACCAGCAGACAAACAGGGTATAATTCACCCCTCCACTTT. Its translation: CATSRQTGYNSPLHF. This sequence joins TRBV15 and TRBJ1-6; TRBD1 might be the D (6 bases). Germline assignment: CDR1 LNHNV and CDR2 YYDKDF (reference sequence). The V end was cut by 2 bases, the J end by 4 bases, with 9 bases between. The CDR3 loop spans 15 amino acids.

This clone was detected only once. V gene TRBV7-2 combines with J gene TRBJ1-2, with D maybe TRBD1 (6 bases). This CDR3 is 18 amino acids long. The V gene lost 5 bases and the J gene lost 8 bases, with 30 bases spanning the gap. CDR1 is SGHTA and CDR2 is FQGNSA in the germline V gene. The CDR3 protein is CASSPRWGGLNRKEGYTF. The DNA for the CDR3 is TGTGCCAGCAGCCCACGATGGGGGGGGCTCAATCGTAAGGAAGGCTACACCTTC.

The chain is built from TRBV5-4 and TRBJ2-5, with 7 bases that match TRBD1. Gene TRBJ2-7 matches the end of the DNA better, so the J call may be wrong. The CDR3 runs to 15 residues. The germline V gene has CDR1 SGHNT and CDR2 YYREEE (reference sequence). The CDR3 coding sequence is TGTGCCAGCAGCCCGGCTGACAGGGAGTCCCACGAGCAGTACTTC. Its translation: CASSPADRESHEQYF.

V is TRBV18 and J is TRBJ1-5, with 9 bases aligning to TRBD1. The CDR3 runs to 15 residues. After removal of 2 bases from V and 5 bases from J, the junction contained 4 bases not matched to a gene. The V gene's germline CDR1 is KGHSH and CDR2 LQKENI. The CDR3 loop reads CASSPNRGQDQPQHF. DNA for the CDR3: TGTGCCAGCTCACCAAACAGGGGGCAGGATCAGCCCCAGCATTTT.

This rearrangement joins TRBV6-5 to TRBJ1-6; no clear D. The V end lost 8 bases, the J end lost 7 bases, and 9 bases lay between the germline ends. Germline V gives CDR1 MNHEY, CDR2 SVGAGI. The CDR3 is made up of 12 amino acids. Written as DNA, the CDR3 is TGTGCCAGCGGGCGGGTAAATTCACCCCTCCACTTT. Its protein is CASGRVNSPLHF.

This clone has a single count. The V gene is TRBV9, the J gene TRBJ2-7; TRBD1 aligns across 8 bases. The CDR3 runs 14 residues. The germline CDR1 and CDR2 sequences are SGDLS and YYNGEE. The junction had 4 bases not matched to a gene; V was cut back by 3 bases and J by 2 bases. The DNA of the CDR3 is TGTGCCAGCAGCGGATCGACAGGGGCCTACGAGCAGTACTTC. It is translated as CASSGSTGAYEQYF.

The gene calls are TRBV2 and TRBJ2-7; D is ambiguous. This CDR3 has 12 amino acids. Germline assignment: CDR1 SNHLY and CDR2 FYNNEI. V lost 0 bases, J lost 7 bases, and 7 bases lay in between. CDR3 amino acids: CASSEALQEQYF. The CDR3 DNA is TGTGCCAGCAGTGAAGCGCTCCAGGAGCAGTACTTC.

This chain uses TRBV10-3 with TRBJ2-2; TRBD1 might be the D (6 bases). The CDR3 extends over 18 amino acids. Germline loops: CDR1 ENHRY, CDR2 SYGVKD. The V gene lost 11 bases and the J gene lost 5 bases, with 30 bases spanning the gap. The DNA of the CDR3 is TGTGCCTCACATCCGGGACATGGCACCTCACGGGGTACCGGGGAGCTGTTTTTT. This gives the protein CASHPGHGTSRGTGELFF.

This clone came up once. The chain has TRBV5-1 and TRBJ2-3, with 8 bases aligning to TRBD2. From germline, CDR1 is SGHRS and CDR2 YFSETQ. This CDR3 is 13 amino acids long. The V gene end was trimmed by 5 bases and the J gene end by 6 bases; junction bases not matched to a gene: 5. The CDR3 nucleotides are TGCGCCAGCAGACGGGGGGGCGAGGATACGCAGTATTTT. This gives the protein CASRRGGEDTQYF.

This clone was observed a few times. This chain uses TRBV5-6 with TRBJ1-5, with D tentatively TRBD1 (5 bases). CDR1 SGHDT and CDR2 YYEEEE come from the germline V gene. Trimming stripped 4 bases from V and 1 base from J, with 18 bases between. The CDR3 loop spans 17 amino acids. The CDR3 region is CASSLNQGGLSNQPQHF. The DNA for the CDR3 is TGTGCCAGCAGCCTAAACCAGGGAGGATTGAGCAATCAGCCCCAGCATTTT.

Here the CDR3 DNA reads TGTGCCAGCAACTTAGACAGGGGCCGGTACGAGCAGTACTTC. Its translation: CASNLDRGRYEQYF. V is TRBV2 and J is TRBJ2-7; 8 bases fit TRBD1. Germline CDR1 and CDR2: SNHLY and FYNNEI. The CDR3 length is 14 residues. The junction had 9 bases not matched to a gene; V was cut back by 7 bases and J by 4 bases. The whole variable domain, filled in from reference TRBV2 and TRBJ2-7, reads EPEVTQTPSHQVTQMGQEVILRCVPISNHLYFYWYRQILGQKVEFLVSFYNNEISEKSEIFDDQFSVERPDGSNFTLKIRSTKLEDSAMYFCASNLDRGRYEQYFGPGTRLTVT.

This chain connects TRBV15 to TRBJ2-5; TRBD1 matches at 8 bases. The J call could be wrong; TRBJ2-7 is a better fit for the DNA end. The germline V gene has CDR1 LNHNV and CDR2 YYDKDF (reference sequence). This CDR3 spans 14 amino acids. CDR3 in DNA: TGTGCCACCAGCTGGGACAGGACTATGGACGAGCAGTACTTC. It yields the protein CATSWDRTMDEQYF.

This chain joins TRBV7-9 and TRBJ1-5; D remains unclear. This CDR3 region has 15 residues. With 1 base removed from V and 1 base from J, the gap between germline ends came to 8 bases. Germline CDR1 is SEHNR and CDR2 is FQNEAQ (reference sequence). The CDR3: CASSLGETSNQPQHF. The CDR3 nucleotides read TGTGCCAGCAGCTTAGGAGAAACCAGCAATCAGCCCCAGCATTTT.